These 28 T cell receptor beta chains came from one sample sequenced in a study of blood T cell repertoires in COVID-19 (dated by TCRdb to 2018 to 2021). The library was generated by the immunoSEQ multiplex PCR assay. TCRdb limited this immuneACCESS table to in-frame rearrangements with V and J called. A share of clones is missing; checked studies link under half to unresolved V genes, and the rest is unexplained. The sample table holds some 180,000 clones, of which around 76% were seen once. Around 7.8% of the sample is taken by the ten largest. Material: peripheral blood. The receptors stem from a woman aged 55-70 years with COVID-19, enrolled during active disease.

The CDR3 region has the DNA TGTGCCAGCAGCCAAGCCAGCGGGGGAACCTACTACAATGAGCAGTTCTTC. Translated, it gives CASSQASGGTYYNEQFF. This chain connects TRBV3-1 (or the pseudogene TRBV3-2) to TRBJ2-1; 8 bases match TRBD2. After removal of 1 base from V and 3 bases from J, the junction contained 8 bases not matched to a gene. The CDR3 is 17 amino acids. The germline V gene has CDR1 LGHDT and CDR2 YNNKEL (reference sequence).

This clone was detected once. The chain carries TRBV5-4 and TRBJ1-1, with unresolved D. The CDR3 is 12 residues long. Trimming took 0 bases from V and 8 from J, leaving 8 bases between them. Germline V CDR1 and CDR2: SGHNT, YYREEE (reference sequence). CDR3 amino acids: CASSLANQEAFF. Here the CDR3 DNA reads TGTGCCAGCAGCTTGGCGAATCAGGAAGCTTTCTTT.

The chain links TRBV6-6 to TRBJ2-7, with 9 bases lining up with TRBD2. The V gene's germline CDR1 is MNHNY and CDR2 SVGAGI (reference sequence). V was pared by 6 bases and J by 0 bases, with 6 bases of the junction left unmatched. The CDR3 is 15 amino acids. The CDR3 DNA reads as TGTGCCAGCAGATTAGCGGGGGATAGCTCCTACGAGCAGTACGTC. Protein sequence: CASRLAGDSSYEQYV.

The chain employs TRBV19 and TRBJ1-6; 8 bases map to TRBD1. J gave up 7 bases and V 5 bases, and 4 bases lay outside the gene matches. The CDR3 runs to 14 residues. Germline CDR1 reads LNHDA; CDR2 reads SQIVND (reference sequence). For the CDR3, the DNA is TGTGCCAGTAGTGGGGACAGGAGAAATTCACCCCTCCACTTT. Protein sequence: CASSGDRRNSPLHF.

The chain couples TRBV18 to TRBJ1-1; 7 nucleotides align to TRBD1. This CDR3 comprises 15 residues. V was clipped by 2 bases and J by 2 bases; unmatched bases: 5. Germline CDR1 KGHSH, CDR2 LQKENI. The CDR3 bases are TGTGCCAGCTCACCAAACTACAGGGGTAACACTGAAGCTTTCTTT. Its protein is CASSPNYRGNTEAFF. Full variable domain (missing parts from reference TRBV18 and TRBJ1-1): NAGVMQNPRHLVRRRGQEARLRCSPMKGHSHVYWYRQLPEEGLKFMVYLQKENIIDESGMPKERFSAEFPKEGPSILRIQQVVRGDSAAYFCASSPNYRGNTEAFFGQGTRLTVV.

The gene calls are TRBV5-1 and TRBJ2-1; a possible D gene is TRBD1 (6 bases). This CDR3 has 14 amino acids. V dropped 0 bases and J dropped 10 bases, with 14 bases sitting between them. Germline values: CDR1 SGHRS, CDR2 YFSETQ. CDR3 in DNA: TGCGCCAGCAGCTTGGAGTCAGGGGAATCCGAGCAGTTCTTC. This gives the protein CASSLESGESEQFF.

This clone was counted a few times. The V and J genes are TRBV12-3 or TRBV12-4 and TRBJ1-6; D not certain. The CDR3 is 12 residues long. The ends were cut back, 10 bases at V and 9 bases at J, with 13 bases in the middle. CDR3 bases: TGTGCCATCAAAATCGGGAGTTCACCCCTCCACTTT. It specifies CAIKIGSSPLHF.

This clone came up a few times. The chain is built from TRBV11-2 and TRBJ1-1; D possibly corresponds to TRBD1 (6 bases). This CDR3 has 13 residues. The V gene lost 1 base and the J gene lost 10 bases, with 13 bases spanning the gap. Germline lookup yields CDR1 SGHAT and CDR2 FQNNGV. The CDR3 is CASSLGTGFGAFF. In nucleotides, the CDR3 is TGTGCCAGCAGCTTAGGAACAGGGTTTGGAGCTTTCTTT.

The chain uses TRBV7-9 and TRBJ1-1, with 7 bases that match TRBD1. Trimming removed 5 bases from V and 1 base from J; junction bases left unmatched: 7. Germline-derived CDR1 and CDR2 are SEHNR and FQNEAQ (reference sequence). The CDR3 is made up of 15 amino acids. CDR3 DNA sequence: TGTGCCAGCAGCCATTCGACAGGGAGGAACACTGAAGCTTTCTTT. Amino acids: CASSHSTGRNTEAFF. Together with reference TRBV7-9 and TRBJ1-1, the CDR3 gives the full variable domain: DTGVSQNPRHKITKRGQNVTFRCDPISEHNRLYWYRQTLGQGPEFLTYFQNEAQLEKSRLLSDRFSAERPKGSFSTLEIQRTEQGDSAMYLCASSHSTGRNTEAFFGQGTRLTVV.

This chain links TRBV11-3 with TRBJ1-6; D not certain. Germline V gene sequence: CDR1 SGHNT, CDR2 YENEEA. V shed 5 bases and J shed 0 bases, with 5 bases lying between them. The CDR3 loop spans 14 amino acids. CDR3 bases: TGTGCCAGCAGCGAGGTCTCCTATAATTCACCCCTCCACTTT. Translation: CASSEVSYNSPLHF. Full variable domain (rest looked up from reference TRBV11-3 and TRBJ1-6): EAGVVQSPRYKIIEKKQPVAFWCNPISGHNTLYWYLQNLGQGPELLIRYENEEAVDDSQLPKDRFSAERLKGVDSTLKIQPAELGDSAVYLCASSEVSYNSPLHFGNGTRLTVT.

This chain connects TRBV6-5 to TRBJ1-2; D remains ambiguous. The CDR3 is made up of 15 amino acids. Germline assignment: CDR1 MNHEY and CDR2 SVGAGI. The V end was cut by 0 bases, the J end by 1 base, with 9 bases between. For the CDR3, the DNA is TGTGCCAGCAGTTACTCGATGGGCTTTAACTATGGCTACACCTTC. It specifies CASSYSMGFNYGYTF.

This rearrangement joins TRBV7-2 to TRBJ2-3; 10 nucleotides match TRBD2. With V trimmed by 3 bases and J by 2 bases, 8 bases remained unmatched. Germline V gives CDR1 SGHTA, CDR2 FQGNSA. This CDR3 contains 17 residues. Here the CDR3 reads CASSFTSSGGITDTQYF. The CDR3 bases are TGTGCCAGCAGCTTCACCTCTAGCGGGGGCATCACAGATACGCAGTATTTT.

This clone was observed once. The CDR3 DNA sequence: TGTGCCAGCAGCTCCCGGGACAGGGGGGTAGATACGCAGTATTTT. Its protein product is CASSSRDRGVDTQYF. This chain connects TRBV3-1 (or the pseudogene TRBV3-2) to TRBJ2-3, with 11 bases identical to TRBD1. V lost 5 bases and J lost 5; bases outside the gene matches: 6. This CDR3 is built from 15 residues. Germline assignment: CDR1 LGHDT and CDR2 YNNKEL (reference sequence).

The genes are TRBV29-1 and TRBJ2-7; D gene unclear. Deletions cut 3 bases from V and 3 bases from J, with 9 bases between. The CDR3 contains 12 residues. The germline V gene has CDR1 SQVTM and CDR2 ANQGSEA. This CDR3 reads CSVDSTGYEQYF. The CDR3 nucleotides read TGCAGCGTTGATTCGACTGGCTACGAGCAGTACTTC.

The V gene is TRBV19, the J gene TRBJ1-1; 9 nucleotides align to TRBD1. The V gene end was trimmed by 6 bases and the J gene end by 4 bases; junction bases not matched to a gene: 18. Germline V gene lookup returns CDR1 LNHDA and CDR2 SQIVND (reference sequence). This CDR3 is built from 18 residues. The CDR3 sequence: CASRPRTGGAGSGTEAFF. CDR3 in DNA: TGTGCCAGTAGACCCAGAACAGGGGGCGCCGGTTCTGGCACTGAAGCTTTCTTT. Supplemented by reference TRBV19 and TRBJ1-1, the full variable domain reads DGGITQSPKYLFRKEGQNVTLSCEQNLNHDAMYWYRQDPGQGLRLIYYSQIVNDFQKGDIAEGYSVSREKKESFPLTVTSAQKNPTAFYLCASRPRTGGAGSGTEAFFGQGTRLTVV.

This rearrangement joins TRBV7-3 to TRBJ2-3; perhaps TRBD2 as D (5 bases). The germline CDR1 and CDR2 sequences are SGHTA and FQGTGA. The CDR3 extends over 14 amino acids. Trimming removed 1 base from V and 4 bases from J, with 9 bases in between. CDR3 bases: TGTGCCAGCAGCTTAATCGGGAAAGCAGATACGCAGTATTTT. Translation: CASSLIGKADTQYF.

CDR3 region: CASSSVRGTLPLSSYEQYV. The CDR3 nucleotides read TGCGCCAGCAGCTCAGTCAGGGGGACCTTACCACTGAGCTCCTACGAGCAGTACGTC. The rearrangement links TRBV5-1 to TRBJ2-7, with 7 bases aligning to TRBD1. This CDR3 comprises 19 residues. Germline CDR1 and CDR2: SGHRS and YFSETQ. V gave up 3 bases and J gave up 0 bases; unmatched junction bases: 18.

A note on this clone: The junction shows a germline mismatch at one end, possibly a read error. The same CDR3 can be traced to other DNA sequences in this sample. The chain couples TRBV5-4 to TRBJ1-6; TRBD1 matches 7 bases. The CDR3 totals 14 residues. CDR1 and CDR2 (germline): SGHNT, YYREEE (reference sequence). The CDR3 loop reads CASSKEQGNSPLHF. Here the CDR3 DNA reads TGCGCCAGCAGCAAGGAACAGGGGAATTCACCCCTCCACTTT.

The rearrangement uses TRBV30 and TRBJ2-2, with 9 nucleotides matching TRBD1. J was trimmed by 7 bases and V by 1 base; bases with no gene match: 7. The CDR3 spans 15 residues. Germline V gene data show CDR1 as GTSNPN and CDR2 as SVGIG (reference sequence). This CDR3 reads CAWSGWTGVNGELFF. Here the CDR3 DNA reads TGTGCCTGGAGTGGTTGGACAGGGGTTAACGGGGAGCTGTTTTTT.

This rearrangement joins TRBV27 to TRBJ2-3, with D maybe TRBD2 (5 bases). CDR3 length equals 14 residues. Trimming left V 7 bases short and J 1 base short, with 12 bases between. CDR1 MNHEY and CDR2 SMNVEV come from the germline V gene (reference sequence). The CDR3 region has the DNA TGTGCCAGCAAGCAAGAAGCGGGCACAGATACGCAGTATTTT. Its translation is CASKQEAGTDTQYF.

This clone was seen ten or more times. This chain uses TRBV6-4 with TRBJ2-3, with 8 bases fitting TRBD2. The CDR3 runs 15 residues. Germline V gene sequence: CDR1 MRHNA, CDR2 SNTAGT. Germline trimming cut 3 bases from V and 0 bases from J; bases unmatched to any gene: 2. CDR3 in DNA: TGTGCCAGCAGTGAGACTAGCGTGAGCACAGATACGCAGTATTTT. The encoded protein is CASSETSVSTDTQYF.

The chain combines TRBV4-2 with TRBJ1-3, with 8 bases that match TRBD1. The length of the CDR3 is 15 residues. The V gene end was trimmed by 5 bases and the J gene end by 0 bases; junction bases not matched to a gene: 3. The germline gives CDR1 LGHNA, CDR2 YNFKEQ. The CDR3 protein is CASSYDRGSGNTIYF. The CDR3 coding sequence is TGTGCCAGCAGCTATGACAGGGGCTCTGGAAACACCATATATTTT.

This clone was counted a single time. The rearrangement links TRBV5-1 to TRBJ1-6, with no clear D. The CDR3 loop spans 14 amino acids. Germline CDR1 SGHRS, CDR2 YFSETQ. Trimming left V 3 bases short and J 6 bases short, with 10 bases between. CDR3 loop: CASSSADSNSPLHF. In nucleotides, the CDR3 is TGCGCCAGCAGCTCAGCGGACTCTAATTCACCCCTCCACTTT.

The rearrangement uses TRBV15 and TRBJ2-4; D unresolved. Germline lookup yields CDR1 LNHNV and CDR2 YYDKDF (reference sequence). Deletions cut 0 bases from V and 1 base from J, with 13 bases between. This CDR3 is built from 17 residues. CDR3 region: CATSRDQSGLAKNIQYF. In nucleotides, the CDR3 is TGTGCCACCAGCAGAGATCAGTCCGGGTTGGCCAAAAACATTCAGTACTTC.

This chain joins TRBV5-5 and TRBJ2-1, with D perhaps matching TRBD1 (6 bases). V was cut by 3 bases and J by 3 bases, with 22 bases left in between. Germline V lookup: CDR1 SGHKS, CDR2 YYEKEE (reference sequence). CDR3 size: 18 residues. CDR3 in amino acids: CASSSEGGPFLNYNEQFF. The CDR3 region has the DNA TGTGCCAGCAGCTCCGAAGGGGGTCCGTTTCTCAACTACAATGAGCAGTTCTTC.

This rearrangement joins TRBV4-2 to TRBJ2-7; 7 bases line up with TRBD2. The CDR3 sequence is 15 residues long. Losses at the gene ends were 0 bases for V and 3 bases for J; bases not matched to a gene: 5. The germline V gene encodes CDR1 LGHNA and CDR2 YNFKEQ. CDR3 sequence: CASSQDWGGSYEQYF. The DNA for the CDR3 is TGTGCCAGCAGCCAAGATTGGGGGGGGAGCTACGAGCAGTACTTC.

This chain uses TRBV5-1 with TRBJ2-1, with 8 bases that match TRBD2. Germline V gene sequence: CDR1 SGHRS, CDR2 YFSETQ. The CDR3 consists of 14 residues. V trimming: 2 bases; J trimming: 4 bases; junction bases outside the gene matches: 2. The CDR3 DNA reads TGCGCCAGCAGCTTAACGGGGGGGTACAATGAGCAGTTCTTC. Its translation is CASSLTGGYNEQFF.

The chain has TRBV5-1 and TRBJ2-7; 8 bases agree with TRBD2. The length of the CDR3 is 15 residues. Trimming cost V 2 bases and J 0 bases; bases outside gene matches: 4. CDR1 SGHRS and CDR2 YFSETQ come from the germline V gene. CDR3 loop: CASSLTSGSSYEQYF. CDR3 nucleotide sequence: TGCGCCAGCAGCTTAACTAGCGGTAGCTCCTACGAGCAGTACTTC.